Shown below are 24 T cell receptor beta chains from a single sample sequenced in a study of molecular identifiers for immune sequencing clone quantification. TCRdb independently ran MiXCR on the PCR reads; one entry per CDR3 protein. The sample lists under 600,000 distinct CDR3 sequences, over 20% occurring once. The sample comprised naive CD8+ T cells from blood, with Jurkat cell RNA spiked in. The subset: FACS-sorted CD8+CD4-CCR7+CD45RA+ naive T cells. These receptors originate from a human donor in good health. Some libraries in this study had Jurkat cell RNA spiked in.

This clonotype was observed at least ten times. The chain is built from TRBV12-3 or TRBV12-4 and TRBJ2-4, with 11 bases matching TRBD2. The V and J ends lost 7 bases and 6 bases, in that order; junction bases with no gene match: 8. The length of the CDR3 is 15 residues. CDR3 DNA sequence: TGTGCCAGCAAAAAAACTAGCGGGGGCTTAAACATTCAGTACTTC. As protein: CASKKTSGGLNIQYF.

The chain employs TRBV19 and TRBJ1-1; TRBD1 might be the D (5 bases). CDR3 length equals 14 residues. Trimming removed 6 bases at V and 0 bases at J, with 11 bases between. Germline V gives CDR1 LNHDA, CDR2 SQIVND (reference sequence). The CDR3 DNA sequence: TGTGCCAGTAGCTCGACAGACCTGAACACTGAAGCTTTCTTT. Its translation is CASSSTDLNTEAFF. Complete variable domain (other parts from reference TRBV19 and TRBJ1-1): DGGITQSPKYLFRKEGQNVTLSCEQNLNHDAMYWYRQDPGQGLRLIYYSQIVNDFQKGDIAEGYSVSREKKESFPLTVTSAQKNPTAFYLCASSSTDLNTEAFFGQGTRLTVV.

This clonotype was seen a few times. The chain couples TRBV28 to TRBJ2-1; 8 bases fit TRBD1. CDR1 MDHEN and CDR2 SYDVKM come from the germline V gene. The CDR3 contains 17 residues. After removal of 3 bases from V and 0 bases from J, the junction contained 7 bases not matched to a gene. The CDR3 coding sequence is TGTGCCAGCAGTTTCTCAGGGGGCGTCAACTCCTACAATGAGCAGTTCTTC. It encodes CASSFSGGVNSYNEQFF.

The rearrangement links TRBV3-1 to TRBJ1-6, with 7 bases lining up with TRBD1. The germline V gene encodes CDR1 LGHDT and CDR2 YNNKEL (reference sequence). This CDR3 spans 17 amino acids. V shed 2 bases and J 10 bases; nucleotides not matched to a gene: 14. This chain's CDR3 is CASSQTSGTDLGSPLHF. The CDR3 DNA reads TGTGCCAGCAGCCAAACCTCCGGGACAGACCTTGGATCACCCCTCCACTTT.

Concerning this clonotype: A read error is possible here, since a much larger clone lies one base away. V gene TRBV5-6 combines with J gene TRBJ2-7, with 9 bases fitting TRBD1. Looked up from germline, CDR1 is SGHDT and CDR2 is YYEEEE. CDR3 length equals 14 residues. CDR3 DNA: TGTGCCGGCAGCGACCGGGACAGGGTCTCCGAGCAGTACTTC. Its translation is CAGSDRDRVSEQYF.

The chain recombines TRBV20-1 with TRBJ1-1; D is possibly TRBD1 (6 bases). The V end lost 3 bases, the J end lost 8 bases, and 19 bases lay between the germline ends. This CDR3 contains 14 residues. Germline CDR1 is DFQATT and CDR2 is SNEGSKA (reference sequence). DNA for the CDR3: TGCAGTGCTAGTCACAGGGTGGTTGCGGCGGAAGCTTTCTTT. Amino acid sequence: CSASHRVVAAEAFF.

This clonotype was found many times. The chain links TRBV28 to TRBJ2-5; D might be TRBD1 or TRBD2, each matching 5 bases. Germline CDR1 MDHEN, CDR2 SYDVKM. Trimming stripped 6 bases from V and 5 bases from J, with 13 bases between. The CDR3 has 13 residues. The CDR3 spells CASSSGLWETQYF. CDR3 coding DNA: TGTGCCAGCAGCTCGGGGCTTTGGGAGACCCAGTACTTC.

This clonotype was seen a few times. The rearrangement links TRBV12-3 or TRBV12-4 to TRBJ2-1; D possibly corresponds to TRBD1 (6 bases). The germline V and J ends were trimmed by 6 bases and 11 bases, with 14 bases remaining between them. CDR3 length: 12 amino acids. CDR3 residues: CASSWPGQKQFF. Written as DNA, the CDR3 is TGTGCCAGCAGCTGGCCGGGACAAAAGCAGTTCTTC.

A remark on this clonotype: This may come from a read error, since a much larger clone is one base off. The V call is TRBV6-6, the J call TRBJ2-1; D uncertain. CDR3 length: 10 residues. Germline V gives CDR1 MNHNY, CDR2 SVGAGI (reference sequence). In nucleotides, the CDR3 is TGTGCCAGCAGTTACCCCGAGCAGTCCTTC. It translates to CASSYPEQSF.

Many counts were recorded for this clonotype. The chain joins TRBV5-1 to TRBJ2-3; D not certain. CDR1 is SGHRS and CDR2 is YFSETQ in the germline V gene. The CDR3 runs to 12 residues. V was clipped by 7 bases and J by 0 bases, with 6 bases between them. CDR3 sequence reads: CASGTSTDTQYF. Written as DNA, the CDR3 is TGCGCCAGCGGCACTAGCACAGATACGCAGTATTTT.

A word on this clonotype: Given a much more abundant clone one base away, this may be a read error. The chain recombines TRBV7-8 with TRBJ1-5; a possible D gene is TRBD1 (5 bases). The V end lost 4 bases, the J end lost 2 bases, and 9 bases lay between the germline ends. Germline V gene lookup returns CDR1 SGHVS and CDR2 FQNEAQ. The CDR3 has 14 amino acids. The CDR3 loop reads CASSSEQGNQPQHF. The CDR3 region has the DNA TGTGCCAGCAGCTCAGAACAGGGCAATCAGCCCCAGCATTTT.

The sample holds a few counts of this clonotype. This chain joins TRBV12-3 or TRBV12-4 and TRBJ1-5; D is undetermined. CDR3 length: 11 residues. The ends were cut back, 4 bases at V and 9 bases at J, with 7 bases in the middle. CDR3 loop: CASSSPAPQHF. The CDR3 bases are TGTGCCAGCAGTTCCCCGGCGCCCCAGCATTTT.

The J gene is TRBJ1-4, the V gene TRBV27; 8 positions match TRBD1. There are 16 residues in the CDR3. The trim removed 0 bases at V and 7 bases at J, leaving 7 bases unmatched. The germline CDR1 and CDR2 sequences are MNHEY and SMNVEV (reference sequence). The CDR3 bases are TGTGCCAGCAGTTTATCGTACGGGACAGGCTCTGAAAAACTGTTTTTT. Translated: CASSLSYGTGSEKLFF. The complete variable domain, with remaining parts taken from reference TRBV27 and TRBJ1-4, reads EAQVTQNPRYLITVTGKKLTVTCSQNMNHEYMSWYRQDPGLGLRQIYYSMNVEVTDKGDVPEGYKVSRKEKRNFPLILESPSPNQTSLYFCASSLSYGTGSEKLFFGSGTQLSVL.

This clonotype was seen only a few times. This rearrangement joins TRBV6-2 or TRBV6-3 to TRBJ2-2, with a weak D call TRBD1 (6 bases). The germline V and J ends were trimmed by 5 bases and 0 bases, with 10 bases remaining between them. CDR1 is MNHEY, CDR2 SVGEGT, per germline. CDR3 size: 15 residues. CDR3: CASSTTGPNTGELFF. The CDR3 DNA follows: TGTGCCAGCAGTACGACAGGCCCGAACACCGGGGAGCTGTTTTTT.

This clonotype was observed many times. CDR3 sequence reads: CASSKSGANNEQFF. The CDR3 DNA reads as TGTGCCAGCAGCAAGAGCGGGGCCAACAATGAGCAGTTCTTC. V is TRBV7-8 and J is TRBJ2-1; the match to TRBD2 covers 7 bases. Trimming cost V 5 bases and J 5 bases; bases outside gene matches: 6. In germline, CDR1 is SGHVS, CDR2 FQNEAQ. The CDR3 is 14 residues long.

This clonotype was seen repeatedly, ten times or more. The chain links TRBV27 to TRBJ2-7; tentative D call: TRBD2 (5 bases). V was shortened by 6 bases and J by 7 bases, with 19 bases between the two germline ends. Looked up from germline, CDR1 is MNHEY and CDR2 is SMNVEV (reference sequence). The CDR3 length is 14 residues. The CDR3 protein is CASSQSGLAEEQYF. CDR3 nucleotides: TGTGCCAGCAGCCAAAGTGGCCTAGCCGAGGAGCAGTACTTC.

A remark on this clonotype: A read error is possible here, since a much larger clone lies one base away. A read error is likely, as this CDR3 ends without the conserved phenylalanine or tryptophan. The V call is TRBV28, the J call TRBJ2-3, with D possibly being TRBD2 (6 bases). The V gene's germline CDR1 is MDHEN and CDR2 SYDVKM. The CDR3 extends over 14 amino acids. Trimming took 1 base from V and 6 from J, leaving 11 bases between them. CDR3 region: CASSLLGGEDTQYL. CDR3 DNA: TGTGCCAGCAGTTTATTGGGGGGTGAGGATACGCAGTATCTT.

The table lists this clonotype with many counts. The chain combines TRBV7-6 with TRBJ2-7, with D possibly matching TRBD2 (6 bases). Germline V gene data show CDR1 as SGHVS and CDR2 as FNYEAQ. The CDR3 extends over 15 amino acids. V lost 4 bases and J lost 3, with 16 bases in between. CDR3 loop: CASSSGVTALYEQYF. Here the CDR3 DNA reads TGTGCCAGCAGCTCGGGGGTAACGGCCCTCTACGAGCAGTACTTC.

This clonotype was counted between two and nine times. This sequence joins TRBV12-3 or TRBV12-4 and TRBJ2-7; a weak D match, TRBD1 (6 bases). The CDR3 sequence is 14 residues long. Trimming left V 3 bases short and J 2 bases short, with 11 bases between. CDR3 region: CASSLGDTAYEQYF. In DNA, the CDR3 is TGTGCCAGCAGTTTGGGGGACACAGCCTACGAGCAGTACTTC.

V and J are TRBV28 and TRBJ1-1; D is uncertain. CDR3 length: 12 amino acids. Trimming removed 11 bases at V and 4 bases at J, with 14 bases between. Germline assignment: CDR1 MDHEN and CDR2 SYDVKM. Here the CDR3 reads CAALGLSTEAFF. The CDR3 coding sequence is TGTGCCGCGCTGGGGTTGAGCACTGAAGCTTTCTTT. The entire variable domain, with the rest obtained from reference TRBV28 and TRBJ1-1, is as follows: DVKVTQSSRYLVKRTGEKVFLECVQDMDHENMFWYRQDPGLGLRLIYFSYDVKMKEKGDIPEGYSVSREKKERFSLILESASTNQTSMYLCAALGLSTEAFFGQGTRLTVV.

This rearrangement joins TRBV19 to TRBJ2-3; D unclear. V lost 6 bases to trimming and J lost 0 bases, with 7 bases between them. The length of the CDR3 is 13 residues. CDR1 and CDR2 from the germline V gene are LNHDA and SQIVND (reference sequence). This CDR3 is CASRGWSTDTQYF. In DNA, the CDR3 is TGTGCCAGTAGGGGCTGGAGCACAGATACGCAGTATTTT.

The J gene is TRBJ2-3, the V gene TRBV19, with 11 bases aligning to TRBD2. With V trimmed by 0 bases and J by 3 bases, 2 bases remained unmatched. CDR1 is LNHDA, CDR2 SQIVND, per germline (reference sequence). The CDR3 runs 16 residues. The DNA of the CDR3 is TGTGCCAGTAGTATAGACGGGACTAGCGGAACAGATACGCAGTATTTT. Translation: CASSIDGTSGTDTQYF.

With regard to this clonotype: Without the conserved terminal phenylalanine or tryptophan, this CDR3 likely stems from a read error. J is TRBJ2-1 and V is TRBV24-1, with no clear D. With 4 bases removed from V and 4 bases from J, the gap between germline ends came to 10 bases. Germline values: CDR1 KGHDR, CDR2 SFDVKD. The CDR3 is 14 amino acids. The CDR3, as DNA: TGTGCCACCAGTGAGCGAGGATCGTACAATGAGCAGTTCTCC. It encodes CATSERGSYNEQFS.

The V gene is TRBV14, the J gene TRBJ2-2; a possible D gene is TRBD2 (5 bases). Trimming stripped 1 base from V and 6 bases from J, with 18 bases between. The CDR3 runs 17 residues. Germline V gene data show CDR1 as SGHDN and CDR2 as FVKESK. The CDR3, as DNA: TGTGCCAGCAGCCAAGGGGTAGCCTACGGGATTCCCGGGGAGCTGTTTTTT. Translating it yields CASSQGVAYGIPGELFF.